In this sample, the clone carrying this T cell receptor beta chain turned up a few times. The data were obtained in a study of blood T cells in healthy people across ages. The overall study: When template switching was applied, about one barcoded beta molecule was captured per two T cells.

Primed by a sample-barcoded 5' primer and a J-beta primer mix, a second PCR proceeded for roughly 6 to 12 cycles. TCRdb analysed the 5' RACE reads with MiXCR anew, one entry per CDR3 protein. The sample holds 650,000 to 900,000 distinct CDR3 sequences, roughly 60% seen once. This CDR3 region has 15 residues. Trimming stripped 7 bases from V and 1 base from J, with 17 bases between. CDR1 is MNHNY, CDR2 SVGAGI, per germline (reference sequence). The sequencing input was blood. This rearrangement joins TRBV6-6 to TRBJ2-7, with D unresolved. The sequence came from a man aged 30 to 39 in good health. The CDR3 DNA follows: TGTGCCAGCACCCCCACGACCTTCTCTTCCTACGAGCAGTACTTC. This translates into CASTPTTFSSYEQYF.